This T cell receptor beta chain was documented in a study of long-term antiretroviral therapy in people with HIV. Study as a whole: The 2015 recommendation for immediate ART came about a decade after the earliest samples.

Survey-level immunoSEQ v3.0 assays were run. Clones were read by immunoSEQ multiplex PCR, and TCRdb kept only the in-frame ones, dropping some. The sample records about 20,000 clones, approximately 83% being singletons. CDR1 and CDR2 from the germline V gene are LNHDA and SQIVND (reference sequence). The CDR3 is 13 residues long. Trimming removed 5 bases from V and 10 bases from J, with 12 bases in between. The receptor comes from a man between 18 and 35 years old with HIV. Here the sequenced sample was unsorted PBMCs, taken 0.5 years before starting antiretroviral therapy. This rearrangement joins TRBV19 to TRBJ1-6, with a weak D call TRBD1 (5 bases). CDR3 in amino acids: CASSWGGSSPLHF. In nucleotides, the CDR3 is TGTGCCAGTAGTTGGGGGGGGAGCTCACCCCTCCACTTT. The whole variable domain, remainder taken from reference TRBV19 and TRBJ1-6, is DGGITQSPKYLFRKEGQNVTLSCEQNLNHDAMYWYRQDPGQGLRLIYYSQIVNDFQKGDIAEGYSVSREKKESFPLTVTSAQKNPTAFYLCASSWGGSSPLHFGNGTRLTVT.